This T cell receptor (beta chain) was observed in a study of blood T cell repertoires in COVID-19. Looking at the study overall: Italy, Spain and the United States were the sources of the convalescent and acute COVID-19 samples.

Clinical history reported by participants formed the basis on which cohorts were assigned. Clones were read by immunoSEQ multiplex PCR, and TCRdb kept only the in-frame ones, dropping some. This table has around 320,000 clones, roughly nine tenths appearing once. Germline values: CDR1 WSHSY, CDR2 SAAADI. The trim removed 10 bases at V and 2 bases at J, leaving 7 bases unmatched. The CDR3 loop spans 14 amino acids. This chain links TRBV10-2 with TRBJ1-3, with 8 bases aligning to TRBD1. The sequencing input was PBMCs or T cells enriched from blood (not recorded which). The TCR was taken from a woman aged 45-60 years who had been exposed to COVID-19. CDR3 nucleotide sequence: TGCGCCACCGGACAGGGAAGAACTGGAAACACCATATATTTT. Protein product: CATGQGRTGNTIYF.